The 32 T cell receptor beta chains below come from one sample, sequenced in a study of T cells in women clearing cervical HPV infection. Using immunoSEQ multiplex PCR, the repertoire was profiled, and TCRdb retains in-frame clones only, with some absent. The repertoire table contains roughly 19,000 clones. Sequenced: blood buffy coat. The source is a woman aged 18 to 75 with a cervical HPV16 infection that either progressed to CIN3+ or cleared (not recorded which).

Comment on this clone: The read comes to an end 3 residues before the CDR3 does, leaving the germline J gene to fill in the end. V gene TRBV10-1 combines with J gene TRBJ2-7, with 7 positions matching TRBD1. J lost 2 bases, V lost 0 bases, and 4 bases had no gene match. The CDR3 is 15 amino acids. In germline, CDR1 is WNHNN, CDR2 SYGVQD (reference sequence). This CDR3 is CASSESRGQTYEQYF. CDR3 DNA (partial): TGCGCCAGCAGTGAGTCGAGGGGACAGACCTACGAG.

Of note for this clone: The missing CDR3 end, 3 residues past where the read stops, is filled in from the germline J gene. The chain employs TRBV18 and TRBJ2-1, with TRBD2 identical over 8 bases. The J segment lost 0 bases and the V segment lost 2 bases, leaving 9 bases of the junction unmatched. The CDR3 is made up of 18 amino acids. Germline-derived CDR1 and CDR2 are KGHSH and LQKENI. CDR3 bases read: TGTGCCAGCTCACCATCCCTCCAGCGGGGGAGCTCCTACAATGAG. Amino acid sequence: CASSPSLQRGSSYNE. The complete CDR3 reads CASSPSLQRGSSYNEQFF.

With regard to this clone: The sequenced fragment ends 3 residues before the CDR3 boundary, so the rest is inferred from the germline J gene. The rearrangement links TRBV30 to TRBJ2-3; TRBD2 aligns across 11 bases. This CDR3 region has 18 residues. Germline V lookup: CDR1 GTSNPN, CDR2 SVGIG (reference sequence). CDR3 residues: CACTIETSGASYQETQYF. The CDR3 bases that were read are TGTGCCTGTACCATCGAGACTAGCGGGGCTTCGTACCAAGAGACG.

On this clone: The read comes to an end 3 residues before the CDR3 does, leaving the germline J gene to fill in the end. V usage is TRBV19 and J usage is TRBJ2-3; the match to TRBD1 covers 7 bases. The CDR3 covers 14 residues. CDR1 and CDR2 from the germline V gene are LNHDA and SQIVND (reference sequence). The sequenced CDR3 bases are TGTGCCAGTAGTACCGGACAGGTCCAACAGCCG. Translating gives CASSTGQVQQP. The CDR3 in its entirety is CASSTGQVQQPQYF.

A remark on this clone: The read comes to an end 3 residues before the CDR3 does, leaving the germline J gene to fill in the end. The chain is built from TRBV13 and TRBJ2-5; 8 nucleotides match TRBD1. Germline V gene sequence: CDR1 PRHDT, CDR2 FYEKMQ (reference sequence). The length of the CDR3 is 15 residues. V shed 1 base and J 5 bases; nucleotides not matched to a gene: 6. CDR3 amino acids: CASSLAAGGMETQYF. The CDR3 DNA, read in part, is TGTGCCAGCAGCTTAGCCGCAGGGGGCATGGAGACC.

With regard to this clone: The CDR3 end is not reached by the read, which stops 3 residues before it; the germline J gene fills it in. The chain uses TRBV12-3 or TRBV12-4 and TRBJ2-1; 10 nucleotides align to TRBD2. The CDR3 sequence is 13 residues long. After removal of 11 bases from V and 9 bases from J, the junction contained 10 bases not matched to a gene. Incomplete CDR3 DNA: TGTGCCGTAGACGGGACTAGCGCCGCTGAG. Encoded protein: CAVDGTSAAE. The full CDR3 sequence reads CAVDGTSAAEQFF.

CDR3 bases read: TGTGCCAGCAGTGCACAGCTCGGGGAGGCG. Protein sequence: CASSAQLGEA. The full CDR3 is CASSAQLGEAQYF. The V gene is TRBV2, the J gene TRBJ2-3; a weak D match, TRBD2 (6 bases). The read is 3 residues too short to cover the CDR3 end, so that end is filled in from the germline J gene. Germline loops: CDR1 SNHLY, CDR2 FYNNEI. The CDR3 length is 13 residues.

Comments on this clone: The CDR3 goes on 3 residues after the read ends, and that part is filled in from the germline J gene. This chain connects TRBV18 to TRBJ1-2; D possibly corresponds to TRBD1 (5 bases). The CDR3 loop spans 14 amino acids. Trimming shortened V by 3 bases and J by 6 bases, and 14 bases separated the two germline ends. CDR1 and CDR2 (germline): KGHSH, LQKENI. The CDR3 is CASSPGREGDGYTF. CDR3 DNA (partial): TGTGCCAGCTCACCGGGCAGGGAAGGGGATGGC.

By frequency, this clone is medium-sized. The read falls 3 residues short of the CDR3 end, and the missing part is taken from the germline J gene. V usage is TRBV13 and J usage is TRBJ2-2, with unresolved D. Trimming removed 2 bases at V and 5 bases at J, with 3 bases between. The CDR3 runs to 12 residues. The germline V gene has CDR1 PRHDT and CDR2 FYEKMQ (reference sequence). The CDR3 protein is CASSLSTGELFF. CDR3 DNA (partial): TGTGCCAGCAGCTTATCGACCGGGGAG.

As to this clone: The read ends 3 residues shy of where the CDR3 ends; the end is completed using the germline J gene. The genes are TRBV11-2 and TRBJ2-3, with D possibly being TRBD2 (5 bases). Germline CDR1 and CDR2: SGHAT and FQNNGV. This CDR3 comprises 15 residues. V was shortened by 2 bases and J by 1 base, with 10 bases between the two germline ends. The DNA read from the CDR3 is TGTGCCAGCAGCTTAATGCTAGCCGGCACAGATACG. Residues: CASSLMLAGTDT. From start to end, the CDR3 is CASSLMLAGTDTQYF.

A word on this clone: The junction differs from germline at one of its ends, possibly a read error. With the read ending 3 residues before the CDR3 end, the germline J gene is used to fill in that end. The V call is TRBV7-2, the J call TRBJ1-4; D uncertain. Germline values: CDR1 SGHTA, CDR2 FQGNSA. CDR3 length equals 16 residues. The part of the CDR3 DNA that was read is TGTGCCAGCAGCGTAGCGATTAGCTCCTATAATTCACCA. As protein: CASSVAISSYNSP. The full-length CDR3 reads as CASSVAISSYNSPLFF.

For this clone: The read falls 3 residues short of the CDR3 end, and the missing part is taken from the germline J gene. The chain combines TRBV2 with TRBJ1-4, with D tentatively TRBD1 (6 bases). CDR3 length: 13 amino acids. With 4 bases removed from V and 7 bases from J, the gap between germline ends came to 10 bases. Germline V CDR1 and CDR2: SNHLY, FYNNEI. CDR3 sequence: CASSVRGGEKLFF. The sequenced part of the CDR3 DNA is TGTGCCAGCAGTGTCAGGGGCGGTGAAAAA.

Turning to this clone: The CDR3 end falls 3 residues outside the read, so it is completed with the germline J gene. The chain carries TRBV20-1 and TRBJ2-7; 8 bases fit TRBD2. Per the germline V gene, CDR1 is DFQATT and CDR2 is SNEGSKA (reference sequence). The CDR3 loop spans 15 amino acids. Trimming took 0 bases from V and 2 from J; bases not matched to a gene: 6. CDR3 DNA, as far as it was read: TGCAGTGCTAGAGATCCCGCTAGCGGGCCCTACGAG. Translating it yields CSARDPASGPYE. Given in full, the CDR3 is CSARDPASGPYEQYF.

In the case of this clone: The CDR3 is cut off 3 residues early in the read; its end comes from the germline J gene. The J gene is TRBJ2-3, the V gene TRBV19, with 8 bases fitting TRBD1. The CDR3 is 16 residues long. In germline, CDR1 is LNHDA, CDR2 SQIVND (reference sequence). The CDR3 loop reads CASSISGQGHNQPQYF. CDR3 bases read: TGTGCCAGTAGTATCTCCGGACAGGGCCACAATCAGCCG.

About this clone itself: The read finishes 3 residues shy of the CDR3 end, and the germline J gene is used to complete it. The V and J genes are TRBV12-3 or TRBV12-4 and TRBJ2-3; 9 bases align to TRBD2. The CDR3 has 15 amino acids. With V trimmed by 8 bases and J by 0 bases, 6 bases remained unmatched. The CDR3 region is CASLLTSGSTDTQYF. The sequenced part of the CDR3 DNA is TGTGCCAGCCTTCTTACTAGCGGGAGCACAGATACG.

A remark on this clone: Germline and junction disagree at one end, which may indicate a read error. The sequenced CDR3 bases are TGCGCCAGCAGCCAAGGAACAGGTTCAGGGGAGACC. This codes for CASSQGTGSGET. The complete CDR3 sequence is CASSQGTGSGETQYF. The chain is built from TRBV4-2 and TRBJ2-5; maybe TRBD1 (5 bases). The read falls 3 residues short of the CDR3 end, and the missing part is taken from the germline J gene. The germline gives CDR1 LGHNA, CDR2 YNFKEQ. The CDR3 has 15 residues.

About this clone itself: The read is 3 residues too short to cover the CDR3 end, so that end is filled in from the germline J gene. The chain joins TRBV10-3 to TRBJ2-5, with D possibly being TRBD1 or TRBD2 (7 bases each). CDR1 and CDR2 (germline): ENHRY, SYGVKD. The CDR3 loop spans 13 amino acids. The ends were cut back, 8 bases at V and 5 bases at J, with 15 bases in the middle. CDR3 loop: CAIGGTAGETQYF. CDR3 DNA (partial): TGTGCCATCGGTGGGACAGCGGGGGAGACC.

The CDR3 protein is CASSQDQSSEAFF. Incomplete CDR3 DNA: TGTGCCAGCAGCCAAGATCAGAGTAGCGAA. The J gene is TRBJ1-1, the V gene TRBV14, with D unclear. The CDR3 goes on 3 residues after the read ends, and that part is filled in from the germline J gene. There are 13 residues in the CDR3. CDR1 SGHDN and CDR2 FVKESK come from the germline V gene.

Notes on this clone: The CDR3 end falls 3 residues outside the read, so it is completed with the germline J gene. The chain joins TRBV6-2 or TRBV6-3 to TRBJ2-7; 7 nucleotides agree with TRBD1. The CDR3 loop spans 17 amino acids. In germline, CDR1 is MNHEY, CDR2 SVGEGT. After removal of 4 bases from V and 4 bases from J, the junction contained 16 bases not matched to a gene. CDR3 bases read: TGTGCCAGCAGTTCCCATCCCCCGATCGGGACAGTTTACGAG. Amino acids: CASSSHPPIGTVYE. The full CDR3 protein is CASSSHPPIGTVYEQYF.

This chain's CDR3 is CASSLEGLRTYEQYF. The DNA read from the CDR3 is TGTGCCAGCAGTCTCGAGGGGCTCCGGACCTACGAG. The V call is TRBV6-2 or TRBV6-3, the J call TRBJ2-7; D is possibly TRBD1 or TRBD2 (5 bases each). The DNA ends 3 residues before the CDR3 does, and the rest of the CDR3 is filled in from the germline J gene. V lost 5 bases, J lost 2 bases, and 16 bases lay in between. The CDR3 is 15 residues long. In germline, CDR1 is MNHEY, CDR2 SVGEGT.

Note on this clone: The read ends 3 residues early relative to the CDR3; the germline J gene fills the gap. The V gene is TRBV20-1, the J gene TRBJ2-5; TRBD1 matches 12 bases. V trimming: 8 bases; J trimming: 4 bases; junction bases outside the gene matches: 5. This CDR3 region has 13 residues. CDR1 is DFQATT, CDR2 SNEGSKA, per germline (reference sequence). CDR3: CSSRDRGRETQYF. The CDR3 bases that were read are TGCAGTTCCCGGGACAGGGGGCGAGAGACC.

This CDR3 reads CASSIGTGNSNQPQYF. The sequenced CDR3 bases are TGTGCCAGTAGTATCGGGACAGGCAATAGCAATCAGCCG. V is TRBV19 and J is TRBJ2-3; 8 bases match TRBD1. The CDR3 goes on 3 residues after the read ends, and that part is filled in from the germline J gene. CDR1 is LNHDA and CDR2 is SQIVND in the germline V gene (reference sequence). This CDR3 is 16 amino acids long.

The CDR3 is CSARGIGGGGGELFF. CDR3 bases read: TGCAGTGCTAGAGGAATAGGAGGCGGGGGCGGGGAG. This chain joins TRBV20-1 and TRBJ2-2; 7 positions match TRBD2. The read halts 3 residues ahead of the CDR3 end, with the missing end drawn from the germline J gene. The CDR3 extends over 15 amino acids. Trimming removed 1 base from V and 7 bases from J; junction bases left unmatched: 9. Germline CDR1 is DFQATT and CDR2 is SNEGSKA (reference sequence).

In the case of this clone: Sequencing ends 3 residues short of the CDR3 end; the germline J gene provides the rest. The chain joins TRBV9 to TRBJ2-7; maybe TRBD1 (6 bases). Per the germline V gene, CDR1 is SGDLS and CDR2 is YYNGEE. The CDR3 is 14 residues long. V shed 3 bases and J shed 3 bases, with 13 bases lying between them. CDR3 protein: CASSDGTTRYEQYF. The DNA read from the CDR3 is TGTGCCAGCAGCGACGGGACAACCCGCTACGAG.

About this clone: The read terminates 3 residues ahead of where the CDR3 ends, so the germline J gene completes it. This rearrangement joins TRBV19 to TRBJ2-2, with TRBD2 identical over 11 bases. V shed 7 bases, J shed 4 bases, and the junction held 17 bases outside the gene matches. The germline CDR1 and CDR2 sequences are LNHDA and SQIVND (reference sequence). There are 19 residues in the CDR3. CDR3 in amino acids: CASTISQILAGVSTGELFF. Partial CDR3 DNA: TGTGCCAGTACCATTAGCCAAATACTAGCGGGAGTTTCCACCGGGGAG. Full variable domain (remainder filled in from reference TRBV19 and TRBJ2-2): DGGITQSPKYLFRKEGQNVTLSCEQNLNHDAMYWYRQDPGQGLRLIYYSQIVNDFQKGDIAEGYSVSREKKESFPLTVTSAQKNPTAFYLCASTISQILAGVSTGELFFGEGSRLTVL.

Partial CDR3 DNA: TGCAGTGCGTCCCTCGGAGCGGCCTCCTACAATGAG. It specifies CSASLGAASYNE. The complete CDR3 protein is CSASLGAASYNEQFF. The chain is built from TRBV20-1 and TRBJ2-1; a weak D match, TRBD2 (5 bases). The CDR3 end falls 3 residues outside the read, so it is completed with the germline J gene. The CDR3 is made up of 15 amino acids. CDR1 is DFQATT and CDR2 is SNEGSKA in the germline V gene (reference sequence). The ends were cut back, 6 bases at V and 0 bases at J, with 15 bases in the middle.

As concerns this clone: The junction and the germline gene differ at one end; a read error may be behind it. The sequence runs out 3 residues before the end of the CDR3; the remainder is reconstructed from the germline J gene. The chain links TRBV4-2 to TRBJ1-2; D is uncertain. The CDR3 has 14 residues. Germline V gene sequence: CDR1 LGHNA, CDR2 YNFKEQ. The CDR3 protein is CASSHFGENYGYTF. The sequenced CDR3 bases are TGTGCCAGCAGCCACTTCGGGGAGAACTACGGC.

As concerns this clone: Sequencing ends 3 residues short of the CDR3 end; the germline J gene provides the rest. The chain uses TRBV12-3 or TRBV12-4 and TRBJ2-2; no reliable D call. Trimming stripped 5 bases from V and 5 bases from J, with 9 bases between. The CDR3 is 13 residues long. The CDR3 DNA, read in part, is TGTGCCAGCAGTCCCGCGGTTACCGGGGAG. Protein product: CASSPAVTGE. The whole CDR3 reads CASSPAVTGELFF.

CDR3 DNA (partial): TGCAGTGCTAGAGATGTAAGACTAGCGGGAATCCATGAG. Its translation: CSARDVRLAGIHE. The entire CDR3 reads CSARDVRLAGIHEQFF. The chain links TRBV20-1 to TRBJ2-1, with 11 bases identical to TRBD2. The read halts 3 residues ahead of the CDR3 end, with the missing end drawn from the germline J gene. V was clipped by 0 bases and J by 8 bases; unmatched bases: 9. The CDR3 has 16 residues. Germline lookup yields CDR1 DFQATT and CDR2 SNEGSKA (reference sequence).

A remark on this clone: The read falls 3 residues short of the CDR3 end, and the missing part is taken from the germline J gene. The V gene is TRBV19, the J gene TRBJ2-3; tentative D call: TRBD1 (5 bases). Germline loops: CDR1 LNHDA, CDR2 SQIVND (reference sequence). This CDR3 has 15 residues. The CDR3 here is CASRYQGRGNQPQYF. The DNA read from the CDR3 is TGTGCCAGTAGGTATCAGGGAAGGGGAAATCAGCCG.

In the case of this clone: With the read ending 3 residues before the CDR3 end, the germline J gene is used to fill in that end. The genes are TRBV10-3 and TRBJ2-7; weak D call: TRBD2 (6 bases). Germline CDR1 is ENHRY and CDR2 is SYGVKD. The CDR3 contains 13 residues. V gave up 7 bases and J gave up 5 bases, with 15 bases separating them. CDR3 region: CAIMGGAADEQYF. The covered CDR3 bases are TGTGCCATCATGGGGGGTGCAGCGGACGAG.

In regard to this clone: Read sequence stops 3 residues before the CDR3 end, and the germline J gene provides the missing end. This chain connects TRBV19 to TRBJ1-2; D gene ambiguous. This CDR3 has 16 amino acids. Looked up from germline, CDR1 is LNHDA and CDR2 is SQIVND (reference sequence). The CDR3 sequence is CASGALAGDSYNDYTF. The sequenced CDR3 bases are TGTGCCAGTGGTGCACTAGCGGGAGACTCCTACAATGAC.